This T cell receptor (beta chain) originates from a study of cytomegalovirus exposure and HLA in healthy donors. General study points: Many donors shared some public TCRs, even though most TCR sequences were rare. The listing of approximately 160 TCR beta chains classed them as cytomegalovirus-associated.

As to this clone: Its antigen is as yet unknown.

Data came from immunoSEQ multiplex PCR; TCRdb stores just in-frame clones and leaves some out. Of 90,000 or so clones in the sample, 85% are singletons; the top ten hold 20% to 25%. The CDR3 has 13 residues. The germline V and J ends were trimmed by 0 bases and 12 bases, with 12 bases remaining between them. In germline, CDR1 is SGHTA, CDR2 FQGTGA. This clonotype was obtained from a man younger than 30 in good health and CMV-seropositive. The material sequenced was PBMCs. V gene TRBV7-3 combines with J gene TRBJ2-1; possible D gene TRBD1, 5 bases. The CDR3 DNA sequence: TGTGCCAGCAGCTTAACCGCCGCAGGGCGGCAGTTCTTC. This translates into CASSLTAAGRQFF.